This T cell receptor beta chain is drawn from a study of T-cell reconstitution after alpha-beta-depleted transplantation in children. Study results and limitations: Where alpha-beta T cells came from about two months after transplant was reportedly several hundred expanded graft clones. When one year had passed after transplant, most T-cell counts and diversity came from newly produced T cells. In some patients, recipient T cells and intrathymic progenitors surviving conditioning explained high day-60 diversity.

Unique molecular identifiers featured in how the TCRbeta library was prepared. MiXCR, applied by TCRdb to the PCR reads, yields one record per CDR3 protein. This table holds under 9,500 distinct CDR3 sequences, around 14% found once. Trimming cost V 5 bases and J 5 bases, with 3 bases left between them. Germline V gene sequence: CDR1 SEHNR, CDR2 FQNEAQ (reference sequence). CDR3 length equals 10 residues. This clonotype is labeled medium-sized. The target antigen is unknown. This clonotype was sampled from a male patient younger than 18 who had a stem cell transplant for acute lymphoblastic leukemia, so the T cells may come from the graft donor. Sample: PBMCs, mostly from graft donor cells, taken 60 days after TCRalphabeta/CD19-depleted stem cell transplant. The J gene is TRBJ1-1, the V gene TRBV7-9; D remains ambiguous. CDR3 protein: CASSPTEAFF. In DNA form, the CDR3 reads TGTGCCAGCAGCCCAACTGAAGCTTTCTTT.